Each of the 8 T cell receptor beta chains below was sequenced from the same sample in a study of cytomegalovirus exposure and HLA in healthy donors. With 60 Vbeta and 13 Jbeta primers, the PCR was carried out. TCRdb's table, derived via immunoSEQ multiplex PCR, lists solely in-frame clones and lacks some. The table has about 250,000 clones, around 80% seen once. Sequenced sample: PBMCs. These receptors were taken from a boy aged 10-17 years in good health and CMV-seronegative.

The chain carries TRBV5-1 and TRBJ2-3; 8 nucleotides line up with TRBD2. Germline V gene sequence: CDR1 SGHRS, CDR2 YFSETQ. This CDR3 region has 14 residues. V was pared by 2 bases and J by 6 bases, with 5 bases of the junction left unmatched. CDR3: CASSLRGGRDTQYF. The CDR3 DNA sequence: TGCGCCAGCAGCTTACGCGGGGGGAGGGATACGCAGTATTTT.

The chain uses TRBV4-1 and TRBJ2-5; tentative D call: TRBD1 (7 bases). The V gene lost 4 bases and the J gene lost 5 bases, with 14 bases spanning the gap. The germline gives CDR1 MGHRA, CDR2 YSYEKL. This CDR3 has 14 residues. CDR3 bases: TGCGCCAGCAGCCTCAGGGGGGACACGGAGACCCAGTACTTC. The encoded protein is CASSLRGDTETQYF.

This clone was recorded a few times. The V and J genes are TRBV7-9 and TRBJ1-1; the D gene is possibly TRBD1 (6 bases). Germline V gene sequence: CDR1 SEHNR, CDR2 FQNEAQ (reference sequence). The V end was cut by 3 bases, the J end by 1 base, with 9 bases between. CDR3 length equals 14 residues. The CDR3 sequence: CASSLATGNTEAFF. The CDR3 DNA is TGTGCCAGCAGCTTGGCGACAGGGAACACTGAAGCTTTCTTT.

The sample holds one count of this clone. The chain recombines TRBV10-1 with TRBJ2-1; the match to TRBD2 covers 10 bases. This CDR3 comprises 13 residues. The germline gives CDR1 WNHNN, CDR2 SYGVQD (reference sequence). V trimming: 6 bases; J trimming: 6 bases; junction bases outside the gene matches: 2. The CDR3 nucleotides read TGCGCCAGCAGGCCTAGCGGGAGCAATGAGCAGTTCTTC. It encodes CASRPSGSNEQFF.

J is TRBJ2-2 and V is TRBV7-6; TRBD1 is a possible D gene (5 bases). CDR3 length equals 15 residues. The germline CDR1 and CDR2 sequences are SGHVS and FNYEAQ. V shed 0 bases and J shed 7 bases, with 12 bases lying between them. CDR3 nucleotide sequence: TGTGCCAGCAGCTTAGCCACAGGAGTCCACGGGGAGCTGTTTTTT. As protein: CASSLATGVHGELFF.

V and J are TRBV30 and TRBJ2-1; TRBD2 matches 9 bases. After removal of 4 bases from V and 4 bases from J, the junction contained 8 bases not matched to a gene. This CDR3 contains 15 residues. CDR1 and CDR2 (germline): GTSNPN, SVGIG (reference sequence). The CDR3 nucleotides read TGTGCCTGGATAATGGCGGGGGGGAGGTACAATGAGCAGTTCTTC. Translating it yields CAWIMAGGRYNEQFF.

The gene calls are TRBV7-9 and TRBJ1-1; no definite D call. The germline gives CDR1 SEHNR, CDR2 FQNEAQ (reference sequence). Trimming cost V 3 bases and J 3 bases, with 8 bases left between them. CDR3 length: 13 amino acids. In nucleotides, the CDR3 is TGTGCCAGCAGCTTTGCGATGGACACTGAAGCTTTCTTT. Translation gives CASSFAMDTEAFF.

This chain joins TRBV30 and TRBJ2-5; no definite D call. Germline V gives CDR1 GTSNPN, CDR2 SVGIG (reference sequence). The CDR3 loop spans 10 amino acids. V lost 1 base to trimming and J lost 5 bases, with 2 bases between them. The CDR3 is CAWSAETQYF. The DNA of the CDR3 is TGTGCCTGGAGTGCGGAGACCCAGTACTTC.